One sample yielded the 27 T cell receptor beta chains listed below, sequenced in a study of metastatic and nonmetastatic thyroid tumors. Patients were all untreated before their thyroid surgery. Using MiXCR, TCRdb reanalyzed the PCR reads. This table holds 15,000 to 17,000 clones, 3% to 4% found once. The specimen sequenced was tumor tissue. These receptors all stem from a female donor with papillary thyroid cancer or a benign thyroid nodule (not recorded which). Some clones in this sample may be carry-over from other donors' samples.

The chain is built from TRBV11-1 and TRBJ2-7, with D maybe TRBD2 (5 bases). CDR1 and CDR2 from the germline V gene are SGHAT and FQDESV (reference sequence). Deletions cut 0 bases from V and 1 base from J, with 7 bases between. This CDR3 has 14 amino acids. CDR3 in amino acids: CASSLAGESYEQYF. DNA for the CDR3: TGTGCCAGCAGCTTAGCGGGAGAGTCCTACGAGCAGTACTTC.

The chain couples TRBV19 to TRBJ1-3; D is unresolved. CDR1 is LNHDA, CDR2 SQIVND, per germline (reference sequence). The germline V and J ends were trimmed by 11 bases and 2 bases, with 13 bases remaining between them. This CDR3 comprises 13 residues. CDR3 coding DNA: TGTGCCTGGAGTGTCACTACTGGAAACACCATATATTTT. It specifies CAWSVTTGNTIYF.

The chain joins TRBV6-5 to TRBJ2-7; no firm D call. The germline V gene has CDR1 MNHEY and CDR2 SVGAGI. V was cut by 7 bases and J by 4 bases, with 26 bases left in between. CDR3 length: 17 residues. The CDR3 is CASTDPSLSAGRYEQYF. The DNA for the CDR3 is TGTGCCAGCACTGACCCGAGCCTCTCGGCAGGAAGGTACGAGCAGTACTTC.

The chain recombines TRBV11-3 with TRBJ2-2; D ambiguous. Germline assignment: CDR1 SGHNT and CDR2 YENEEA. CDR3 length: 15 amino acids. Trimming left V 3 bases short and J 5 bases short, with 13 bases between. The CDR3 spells CASSFLGPATGELFF. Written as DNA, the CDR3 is TGTGCCAGCAGCTTCCTCGGGCCTGCGACCGGGGAGCTGTTTTTT.

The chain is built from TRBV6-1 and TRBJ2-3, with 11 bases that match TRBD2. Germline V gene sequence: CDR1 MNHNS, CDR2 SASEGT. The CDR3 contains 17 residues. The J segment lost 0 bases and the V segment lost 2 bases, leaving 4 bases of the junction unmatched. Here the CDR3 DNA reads TGTGCCAGCAGTGAACGCTGGACTAGCGGGAGCACAGATACGCAGTATTTT. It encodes CASSERWTSGSTDTQYF.

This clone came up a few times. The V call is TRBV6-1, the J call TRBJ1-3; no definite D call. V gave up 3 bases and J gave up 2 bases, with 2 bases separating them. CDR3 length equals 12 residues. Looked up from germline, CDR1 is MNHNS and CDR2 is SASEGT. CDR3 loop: CASSDTGNTIYF. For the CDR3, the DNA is TGTGCCAGCAGTGATACTGGAAACACCATATATTTT.

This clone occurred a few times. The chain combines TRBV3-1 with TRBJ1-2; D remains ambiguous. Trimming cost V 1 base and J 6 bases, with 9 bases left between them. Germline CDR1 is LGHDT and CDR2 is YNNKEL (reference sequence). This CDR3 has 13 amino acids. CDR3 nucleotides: TGTGCCAGCAGCCAAGGAGGGAAGGATGGCTACACCTTC. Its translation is CASSQGGKDGYTF.

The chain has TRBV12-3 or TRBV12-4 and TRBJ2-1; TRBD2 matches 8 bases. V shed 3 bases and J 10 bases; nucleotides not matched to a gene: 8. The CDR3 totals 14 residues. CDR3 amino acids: CASSFSGGAREQFF. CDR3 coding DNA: TGTGCCAGCAGTTTTTCCGGGGGGGCACGAGAGCAGTTCTTC.

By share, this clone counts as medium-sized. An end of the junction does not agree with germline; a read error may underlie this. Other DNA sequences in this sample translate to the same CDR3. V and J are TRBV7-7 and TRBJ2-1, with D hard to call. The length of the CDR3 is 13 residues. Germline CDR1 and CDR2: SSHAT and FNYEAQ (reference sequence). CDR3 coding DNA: TGTGCTAGCAGCTTAGGTCTAGAGCATGAGCAGTTCTTC. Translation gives CASSLGLEHEQFF.

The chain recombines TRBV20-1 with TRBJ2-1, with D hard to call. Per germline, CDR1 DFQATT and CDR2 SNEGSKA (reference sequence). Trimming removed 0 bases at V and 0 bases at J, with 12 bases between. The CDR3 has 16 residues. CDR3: CSAREREASSYNEQFF. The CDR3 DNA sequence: TGCAGTGCTAGAGAACGAGAGGCTAGCTCCTACAATGAGCAGTTCTTC.

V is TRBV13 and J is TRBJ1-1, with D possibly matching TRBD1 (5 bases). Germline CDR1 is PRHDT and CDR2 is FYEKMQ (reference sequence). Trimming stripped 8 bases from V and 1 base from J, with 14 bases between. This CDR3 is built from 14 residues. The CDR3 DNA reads TGTGCCAGCGACCAGGGTTCAGGGAACACTGAAGCTTTCTTT. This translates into CASDQGSGNTEAFF.

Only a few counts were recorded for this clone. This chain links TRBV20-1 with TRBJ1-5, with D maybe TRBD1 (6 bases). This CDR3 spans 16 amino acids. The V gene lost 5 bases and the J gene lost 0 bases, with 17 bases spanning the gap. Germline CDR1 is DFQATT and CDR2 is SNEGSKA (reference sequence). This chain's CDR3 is CSAPLGATYSNQPQHF. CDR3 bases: TGCAGTGCTCCGTTGGGGGCCACCTATAGCAATCAGCCCCAGCATTTT.

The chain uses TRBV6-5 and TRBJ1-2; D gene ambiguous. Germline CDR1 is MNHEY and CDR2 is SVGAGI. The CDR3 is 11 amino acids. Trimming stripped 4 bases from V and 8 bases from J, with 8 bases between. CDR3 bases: TGTGCCAGCAGTTTGCCGGGAGGCTACACCTTC. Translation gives CASSLPGGYTF.

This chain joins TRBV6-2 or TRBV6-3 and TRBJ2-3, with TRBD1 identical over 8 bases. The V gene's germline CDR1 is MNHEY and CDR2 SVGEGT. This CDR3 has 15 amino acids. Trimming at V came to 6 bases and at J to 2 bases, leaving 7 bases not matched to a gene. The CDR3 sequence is CASSRQGRSTDTQYF. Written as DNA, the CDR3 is TGTGCCAGCAGCAGACAGGGGCGGTCCACAGATACGCAGTATTTT.

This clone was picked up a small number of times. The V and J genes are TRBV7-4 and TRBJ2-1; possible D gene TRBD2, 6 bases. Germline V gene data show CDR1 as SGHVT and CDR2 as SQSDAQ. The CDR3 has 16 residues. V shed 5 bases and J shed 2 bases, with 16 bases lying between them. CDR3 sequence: CASSPLGLPAYNEQFF. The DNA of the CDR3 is TGTGCCAGCAGCCCGCTGGGACTTCCTGCCTACAATGAGCAGTTCTTC.

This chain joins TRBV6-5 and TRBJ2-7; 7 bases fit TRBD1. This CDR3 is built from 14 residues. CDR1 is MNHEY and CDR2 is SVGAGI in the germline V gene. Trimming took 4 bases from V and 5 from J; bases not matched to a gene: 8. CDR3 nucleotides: TGTGCCAGCAGTTCCGGGACAGTCTATGACGAGCAGTACTTC. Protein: CASSSGTVYDEQYF.

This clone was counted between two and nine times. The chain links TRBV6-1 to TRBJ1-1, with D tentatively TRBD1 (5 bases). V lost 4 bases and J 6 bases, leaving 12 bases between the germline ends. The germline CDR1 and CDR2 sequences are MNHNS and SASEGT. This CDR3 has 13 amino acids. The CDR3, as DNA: TGTGCCAGCAGTGGGGGTTGGGGCTCTGAAGCTTTCTTT. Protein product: CASSGGWGSEAFF.

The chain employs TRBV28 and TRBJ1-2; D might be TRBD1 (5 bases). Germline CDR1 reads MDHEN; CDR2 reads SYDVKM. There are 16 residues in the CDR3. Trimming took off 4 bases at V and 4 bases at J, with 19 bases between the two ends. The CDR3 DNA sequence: TGTGCCAGCAGTTCCCCGGAGGGGAGCCGCCGCTATGGCTACACCTTC. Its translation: CASSSPEGSRRYGYTF.

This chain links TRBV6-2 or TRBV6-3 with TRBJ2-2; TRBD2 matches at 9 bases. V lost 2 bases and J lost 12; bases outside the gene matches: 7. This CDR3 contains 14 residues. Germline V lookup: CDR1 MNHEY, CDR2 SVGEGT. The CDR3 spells CASSYHSGSVKLFF. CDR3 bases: TGTGCCAGCAGTTACCATAGCGGGAGTGTGAAGCTGTTTTTT.

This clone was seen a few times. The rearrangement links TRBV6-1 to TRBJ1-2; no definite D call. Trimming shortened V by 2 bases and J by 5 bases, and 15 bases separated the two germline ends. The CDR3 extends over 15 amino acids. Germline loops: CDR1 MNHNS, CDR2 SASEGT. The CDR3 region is CASSERETPGYGYTF. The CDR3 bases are TGTGCCAGCAGTGAACGAGAGACGCCGGGTTATGGCTACACCTTC.

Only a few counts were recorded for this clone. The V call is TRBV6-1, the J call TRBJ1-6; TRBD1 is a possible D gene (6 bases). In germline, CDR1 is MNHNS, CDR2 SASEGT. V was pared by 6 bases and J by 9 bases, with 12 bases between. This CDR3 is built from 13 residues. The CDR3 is CASRRRGASPLHF. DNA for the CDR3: TGTGCCAGCAGAAGGAGGGGGGCTTCACCCCTCCACTTT.

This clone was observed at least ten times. DNA of the CDR3: TGTGCCAGCAGTGAAAATTTTAGTGAAGCTTTCTTT. It encodes CASSENFSEAFF. The V gene is TRBV6-1, the J gene TRBJ1-1; D is uncertain. The V end lost 2 bases, the J end lost 7 bases, and 8 bases lay between the germline ends. Per the germline V gene, CDR1 is MNHNS and CDR2 is SASEGT. This CDR3 is built from 12 residues.

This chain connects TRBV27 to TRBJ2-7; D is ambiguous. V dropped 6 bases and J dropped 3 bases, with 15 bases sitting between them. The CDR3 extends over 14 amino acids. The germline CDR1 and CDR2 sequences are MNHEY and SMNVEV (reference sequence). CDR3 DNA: TGTGCCAGCAGCAAAACACGGTTGATCTACGAGCAGTACTTC. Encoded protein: CASSKTRLIYEQYF.

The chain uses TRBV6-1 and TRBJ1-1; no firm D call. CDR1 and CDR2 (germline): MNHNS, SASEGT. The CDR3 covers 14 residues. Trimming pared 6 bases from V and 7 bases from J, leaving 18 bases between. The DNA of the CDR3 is TGTGCCAGCAGGGGCCGTGGCAGCCCCGATGAAGCTTTCTTT. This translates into CASRGRGSPDEAFF.

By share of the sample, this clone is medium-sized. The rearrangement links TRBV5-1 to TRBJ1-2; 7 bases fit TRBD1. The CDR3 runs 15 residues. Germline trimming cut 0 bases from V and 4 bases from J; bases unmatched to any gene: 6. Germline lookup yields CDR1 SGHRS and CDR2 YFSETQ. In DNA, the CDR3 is TGCGCCAGCAGCTTGGACTCAGGGGGGCTCTATGGCTACACCTTC. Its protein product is CASSLDSGGLYGYTF. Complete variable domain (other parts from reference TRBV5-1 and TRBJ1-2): KAGVTQTPRYLIKTRGQQVTLSCSPISGHRSVSWYQQTPGQGLQFLFEYFSETQRNKGNFPGRFSGRQFSNSRSEMNVSTLELGDSALYLCASSLDSGGLYGYTFGSGTRLTVV.

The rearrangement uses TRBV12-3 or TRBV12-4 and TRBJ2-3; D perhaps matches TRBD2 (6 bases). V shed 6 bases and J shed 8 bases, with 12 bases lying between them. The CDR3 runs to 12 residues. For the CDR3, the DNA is TGTGCCAGCAGGGGGGGTTTAGGTACGCAGTATTTT. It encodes CASRGGLGTQYF.

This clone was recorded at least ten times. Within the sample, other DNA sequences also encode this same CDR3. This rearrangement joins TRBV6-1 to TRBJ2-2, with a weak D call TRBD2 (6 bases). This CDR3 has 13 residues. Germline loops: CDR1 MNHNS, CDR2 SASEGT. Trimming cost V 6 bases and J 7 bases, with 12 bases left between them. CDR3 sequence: CASSGRRGGELFF. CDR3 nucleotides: TGTGCCAGCAGCGGGAGAAGGGGCGGGGAGCTGTTTTTT.